The 27 T cell receptor beta chains given below trace back to one sample, sequenced in a study of cytomegalovirus exposure and HLA in healthy donors. The repertoire was sequenced with immunoSEQ multiplex PCR; TCRdb's copy has only in-frame clones and lacks some. The sample lists approximately 260,000 clones, roughly 86% seen once, with around 1.2% in the top ten. Sequenced sample: PBMCs. The receptors were gathered from a young woman in good health and CMV-seropositive.

This chain uses TRBV7-9 with TRBJ2-7; 10 positions agree with TRBD2. This CDR3 is 15 amino acids long. The germline V gene has CDR1 SEHNR and CDR2 FQNEAQ (reference sequence). The V and J ends lost 5 bases and 6 bases, in that order; junction bases with no gene match: 10. This CDR3 is CASSISLAGRAEQYF. Written as DNA, the CDR3 is TGTGCCAGCAGCATATCACTAGCGGGAAGGGCCGAGCAGTACTTC.

Note on this clone: Given a much more abundant clone one base away, this may be a read error. The CDR3 here is CASSFGQGGNDYTF. CDR3 DNA sequence: TGTGCCAGCAGTTTCGGACAGGGAGGGAATGACTACACCTTC. The chain employs TRBV6-5 and TRBJ1-2; 8 bases fit TRBD1. The CDR3 has 14 residues. Germline trimming cut 4 bases from V and 10 bases from J; bases unmatched to any gene: 11. The germline V gene encodes CDR1 MNHEY and CDR2 SVGAGI.

J is TRBJ1-1 and V is TRBV5-1, with D uncertain. The CDR3 is made up of 13 amino acids. Germline-derived CDR1 and CDR2 are SGHRS and YFSETQ. Trimming stripped 3 bases from V and 1 base from J, with 7 bases between. The CDR3 sequence: CASSSHRNTEAFF. The CDR3 DNA follows: TGCGCCAGCAGCTCCCATAGGAACACTGAAGCTTTCTTT.

V is TRBV2 and J is TRBJ2-1; 9 bases map to TRBD2. J gave up 6 bases and V 4 bases, and 4 bases lay outside the gene matches. CDR1 SNHLY and CDR2 FYNNEI come from the germline V gene. CDR3 length: 14 amino acids. CDR3 residues: CASSVSTSGNEQFF. DNA for the CDR3: TGTGCCAGCAGTGTATCGACTAGCGGCAATGAGCAGTTCTTC.

The rearrangement uses TRBV19 and TRBJ1-2; weak D call: TRBD1 (5 bases). Trimming shortened V by 5 bases and J by 4 bases, and 14 bases separated the two germline ends. This CDR3 comprises 14 residues. CDR1 is LNHDA and CDR2 is SQIVND in the germline V gene (reference sequence). This CDR3 is CASSPPDTAYGYTF. CDR3 DNA sequence: TGTGCCAGTAGTCCCCCGGACACGGCCTATGGCTACACCTTC.

This clone was seen only once. V is TRBV11-3 and J is TRBJ2-7; 10 nucleotides agree with TRBD1. Germline V gene sequence: CDR1 SGHNT, CDR2 YENEEA. This CDR3 is 14 amino acids long. V lost 5 bases and J lost 7; bases outside the gene matches: 8. This CDR3 reads CASSTRQGAREQYF. DNA of the CDR3: TGTGCCAGCAGCACCAGACAGGGGGCGAGAGAGCAGTACTTC.

This chain uses TRBV11-2 with TRBJ2-1, with 9 bases lining up with TRBD2. The CDR3 contains 14 residues. CDR1 and CDR2 from the germline V gene are SGHAT and FQNNGV. V lost 3 bases and J lost 4; bases outside the gene matches: 1. DNA of the CDR3: TGTGCCAGCAGCTTCACTAGCGGGTACAATGAGCAGTTCTTC. Its protein product is CASSFTSGYNEQFF.

The genes are TRBV30 and TRBJ2-1; TRBD2 aligns across 13 bases. In germline, CDR1 is GTSNPN, CDR2 SVGIG (reference sequence). This CDR3 has 14 amino acids. V was pared by 0 bases and J by 12 bases, with 5 bases of the junction left unmatched. The CDR3 sequence: CAWSVQLAGGWQFF. CDR3 nucleotides: TGTGCCTGGAGTGTACAACTAGCGGGAGGGTGGCAGTTCTTC. Full variable domain (remainder filled in from reference TRBV30 and TRBJ2-1): SQTIHQWPATLVQPVGSPLSLECTVEGTSNPNLYWYRQAAGRGLQLLFYSVGIGQISSEVPQNLSASRPQDRQFILSSKKLLLSDSGFYLCAWSVQLAGGWQFFGPGTRLTVL.

This clone has just one count. This chain uses TRBV14 with TRBJ2-3, with TRBD2 matching 8 bases. This CDR3 contains 17 residues. Germline assignment: CDR1 SGHDN and CDR2 FVKESK. Trimming cost V 1 base and J 2 bases; bases outside gene matches: 8. The CDR3 loop reads CASSQGGAGRATDTQYF. DNA for the CDR3: TGTGCCAGCAGCCAAGGAGGAGCCGGGAGGGCCACAGATACGCAGTATTTT.

The chain joins TRBV4-1 to TRBJ1-1; TRBD1 matches 8 bases. Germline-derived CDR1 and CDR2 are MGHRA and YSYEKL. The CDR3 consists of 14 residues. The ends lost 4 bases at V and 1 base at J; junction bases unmatched: 2. CDR3 protein: CASSRTGTNTEAFF. In DNA form, the CDR3 reads TGCGCCAGCAGCCGGACAGGGACGAACACTGAAGCTTTCTTT.

The gene calls are TRBV13 and TRBJ2-3; D not resolved. Germline assignment: CDR1 PRHDT and CDR2 FYEKMQ (reference sequence). The CDR3 consists of 11 residues. Trimming took 8 bases from V and 5 from J, leaving 8 bases between them. The CDR3 DNA reads as TGTGCCAGCTCTAACGGAGATACGCAGTATTTT. Translation gives CASSNGDTQYF. The variable domain in full, completed from reference TRBV13 and TRBJ2-3, reads AAGVIQSPRHLIKEKRETATLKCYPIPRHDTVYWYQQGPGQDPQFLISFYEKMQSDKGSIPDRFSAQQFSDYHSELNMSSLELGDSALYFCASSNGDTQYFGPGTRLTVL.

This sequence joins TRBV30 and TRBJ2-5; TRBD2 agrees at 9 bases. Per the germline V gene, CDR1 is GTSNPN and CDR2 is SVGIG (reference sequence). CDR3 length: 12 amino acids. Trimming removed 7 bases from V and 3 bases from J; junction bases left unmatched: 3. The CDR3 spells CASLAGEETQYF. Written as DNA, the CDR3 is TGTGCCTCTTTAGCGGGAGAAGAGACCCAGTACTTC.

The rearrangement links TRBV30 to TRBJ2-7, with D uncertain. The V gene's germline CDR1 is GTSNPN and CDR2 SVGIG (reference sequence). The CDR3 is 13 amino acids. Trimming left V 2 bases short and J 1 base short, with 9 bases between. The CDR3 DNA reads TGTGCCTGGAGTTACGGGTTTTCCTACGAGCAGTACTTC. This codes for CAWSYGFSYEQYF.

CDR3 DNA: TGTGCCAGCAGCCAAGTTCTAAAAGGGTCTAGCAGTTACAATGAGCAGTTCTTC. Translating gives CASSQVLKGSSSYNEQFF. This rearrangement joins TRBV4-2 to TRBJ2-1, with a weak D call TRBD2 (5 bases). Germline loops: CDR1 LGHNA, CDR2 YNFKEQ. The CDR3 contains 18 residues. The V and J ends lost 1 base and 4 bases respectively, with 20 bases between them.

V is TRBV7-8 and J is TRBJ2-6; D remains unclear. The CDR3 runs 14 residues. The V end lost 1 base, the J end lost 4 bases, and 5 bases lay between the germline ends. Germline values: CDR1 SGHVS, CDR2 FQNEAQ. In nucleotides, the CDR3 is TGTGCCAGCAGCTTAGTGTCAGGGGCCAACGTCCTGACTTTC. This translates into CASSLVSGANVLTF.

The chain recombines TRBV2 with TRBJ1-4; 9 bases map to TRBD1. In germline, CDR1 is SNHLY, CDR2 FYNNEI. The V segment lost 7 bases and the J segment 5 bases; nucleotides outside the gene matches: 14. The CDR3 has 17 amino acids. The CDR3 nucleotides read TGTGCCAGCACCTTCCAACAGTCCGGGACAGGGAATGAAAAACTGTTTTTT. Translating gives CASTFQQSGTGNEKLFF. Supplemented by reference TRBV2 and TRBJ1-4, the full variable domain reads EPEVTQTPSHQVTQMGQEVILRCVPISNHLYFYWYRQILGQKVEFLVSFYNNEISEKSEIFDDQFSVERPDGSNFTLKIRSTKLEDSAMYFCASTFQQSGTGNEKLFFGSGTQLSVL.

This rearrangement joins TRBV10-3 to TRBJ2-7; tentative D call: TRBD2 (5 bases). The CDR3 runs to 14 residues. Germline V gene data show CDR1 as ENHRY and CDR2 as SYGVKD. The V and J ends lost 0 bases and 7 bases respectively, with 13 bases between them. The CDR3 region is CAISESPAATEQYF. Here the CDR3 DNA reads TGTGCCATCAGTGAGTCCCCAGCGGCGACGGAGCAGTACTTC.

The chain combines TRBV6-6 with TRBJ2-7; 11 bases are shared with TRBD1. Trimming at V came to 6 bases and at J to 0 bases, leaving 1 base not matched to a gene. Germline CDR1 reads MNHNY; CDR2 reads SVGAGI (reference sequence). There are 14 residues in the CDR3. The CDR3 loop reads CASSGQGASYEQYF. CDR3 nucleotides: TGTGCCAGCAGCGGACAGGGGGCCTCCTACGAGCAGTACTTC.

This clone occurred many times. This chain connects TRBV4-1 to TRBJ2-3, with 8 bases identical to TRBD2. J gave up 5 bases and V 3 bases, and 10 bases lay outside the gene matches. Germline CDR1 is MGHRA and CDR2 is YSYEKL. The CDR3 is 16 amino acids. The CDR3 loop reads CASSQEGRTSGDTQYF. CDR3 bases: TGCGCCAGCAGCCAGGAGGGCCGAACTAGCGGAGATACGCAGTATTTT.

The chain couples TRBV10-2 to TRBJ2-3, with D unresolved. V was trimmed by 4 bases and J by 1 base, leaving 12 bases between them. The CDR3 length is 15 residues. Germline loops: CDR1 WSHSY, CDR2 SAAADI. CDR3: CASSVSSEGTDTQYF. The CDR3 bases are TGCGCCAGCAGTGTTAGCTCCGAGGGCACAGATACGCAGTATTTT.

V and J are TRBV5-1 and TRBJ1-5; TRBD1 is a possible D gene (6 bases). From germline, CDR1 is SGHRS and CDR2 YFSETQ. Deletions cut 3 bases from V and 4 bases from J, with 14 bases between. The CDR3 runs to 15 residues. As DNA, the CDR3 is TGCGCCAGCAGCTGGGGGGAGGGGGAGAATCAGCCCCAGCATTTT. Protein product: CASSWGEGENQPQHF.

This rearrangement joins TRBV19 to TRBJ2-7; TRBD1 matches at 7 bases. J lost 5 bases, V lost 3 bases, and 7 bases had no gene match. The CDR3 spans 14 residues. CDR1 is LNHDA and CDR2 is SQIVND in the germline V gene (reference sequence). The CDR3 DNA follows: TGTGCCAGTAGTATTACAGGGGATCAAAACGAGCAGTACTTC. Protein product: CASSITGDQNEQYF.

This sequence joins TRBV6-5 and TRBJ2-5, with a weak D call TRBD1 (6 bases). Trimming took 5 bases from V and 5 from J, leaving 18 bases between them. The CDR3 has 15 amino acids. CDR1 and CDR2 (germline): MNHEY, SVGAGI. This CDR3 is CASSALLGAGETQYF. CDR3 DNA sequence: TGTGCCAGCAGTGCCCTTTTGGGGGCCGGGGAGACCCAGTACTTC.

The chain links TRBV28 to TRBJ2-3; D not certain. V lost 4 bases and J lost 2, with 7 bases in between. This CDR3 spans 13 amino acids. Per the germline V gene, CDR1 is MDHEN and CDR2 is SYDVKM. CDR3 region: CASSSTFTDTQYF. Here the CDR3 DNA reads TGTGCCAGCAGTTCAACATTCACAGATACGCAGTATTTT.

V gene TRBV9 combines with J gene TRBJ2-7, with D uncertain. V was clipped by 0 bases and J by 0 bases, with 10 bases between them. Looked up from germline, CDR1 is SGDLS and CDR2 is YYNGEE. CDR3 size: 15 residues. Written as DNA, the CDR3 is TGTGCCAGCAGCGTAGCTCCGGGTGGCTCCTACGAGCAGTACTTC. This gives the protein CASSVAPGGSYEQYF. Supplemented by reference TRBV9 and TRBJ2-7, the full variable domain reads DSGVTQTPKHLITATGQRVTLRCSPRSGDLSVYWYQQSLDQGLQFLIQYYNGEERAKGNILERFSAQQFPDLHSELNLSSLELGDSALYFCASSVAPGGSYEQYFGPGTRLTVT.

This chain joins TRBV2 and TRBJ1-2, with TRBD1 identical over 7 bases. This CDR3 region has 12 residues. V dropped 8 bases and J dropped 2; count of bases not matched to a gene: 2. Germline lookup yields CDR1 SNHLY and CDR2 FYNNEI. CDR3 residues: CASETGNYGYTF. The CDR3 region has the DNA TGTGCCAGCGAGACAGGGAACTATGGCTACACCTTC.

This clone turned up a few times. The V call is TRBV29-1, the J call TRBJ2-5, with D possibly being TRBD1 (5 bases). CDR3 length: 12 amino acids. The V end was cut by 3 bases, the J end by 4 bases, with 9 bases between. The germline V gene has CDR1 SQVTM and CDR2 ANQGSEA. CDR3 nucleotides: TGCAGCGTTGATCAGGGAACAGAGACCCAGTACTTC. Amino acids: CSVDQGTETQYF.